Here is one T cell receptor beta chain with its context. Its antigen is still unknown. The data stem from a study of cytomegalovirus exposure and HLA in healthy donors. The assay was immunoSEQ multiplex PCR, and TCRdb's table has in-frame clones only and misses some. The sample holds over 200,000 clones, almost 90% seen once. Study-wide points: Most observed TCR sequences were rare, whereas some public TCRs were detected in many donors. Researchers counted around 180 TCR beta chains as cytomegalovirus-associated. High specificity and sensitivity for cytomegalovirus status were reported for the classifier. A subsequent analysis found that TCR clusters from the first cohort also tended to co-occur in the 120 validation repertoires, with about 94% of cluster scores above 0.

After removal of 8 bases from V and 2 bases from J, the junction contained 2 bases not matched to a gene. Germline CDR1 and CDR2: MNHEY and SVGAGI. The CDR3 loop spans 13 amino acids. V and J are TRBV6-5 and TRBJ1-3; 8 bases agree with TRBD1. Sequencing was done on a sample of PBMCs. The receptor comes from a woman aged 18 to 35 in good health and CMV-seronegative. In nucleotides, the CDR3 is TGTGCCAGCCAACAGGGGGCTGGAAACACCATATATTTT. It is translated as CASQQGAGNTIYF.